One and the same sample provided the 28 T cell receptor beta chains below, sequenced in a study of technical replicates of blood from a handful of donors. Only in-frame clones appear in the TCRdb table, and some are missing; sequencing was by immunoSEQ multiplex PCR. Here the sample spans some 13,000 clones, approximately 96% being singletons. Sequencing used PBMCs. These receptors all stem from a human donor in good health.

The chain is built from TRBV5-4 and TRBJ1-1; D possibly corresponds to TRBD1 (6 bases). Trimming removed 4 bases at V and 0 bases at J, with 7 bases between. This CDR3 is built from 13 residues. Per germline, CDR1 SGHNT and CDR2 YYREEE (reference sequence). CDR3 DNA: TGTGCCAGCAGCGGACAGATGAACACTGAAGCTTTCTTT. It specifies CASSGQMNTEAFF.

The rearrangement uses TRBV5-6 and TRBJ2-7, with D maybe TRBD1 (6 bases). CDR3 length equals 13 residues. Germline assignment: CDR1 SGHDT and CDR2 YYEEEE. V lost 2 bases and J 2 bases, leaving 8 bases between the germline ends. The CDR3 DNA reads TGTGCCAGCAGCTTTGGGGGCCCCTACGAGCAGTACTTC. This sequence encodes CASSFGGPYEQYF. Based on the CDR3 plus reference TRBV5-6 and TRBJ2-7, the full variable domain is DAGVTQSPTHLIKTRGQQVTLRCSPKSGHDTVSWYQQALGQGPQFIFQYYEEEERQRGNFPDRFSGHQFPNYSSELNVNALLLGDSALYLCASSFGGPYEQYFGPGTRLTVT.

This chain connects TRBV7-3 to TRBJ2-3; 11 nucleotides agree with TRBD2. The CDR3 extends over 15 amino acids. Germline CDR1 SGHTA, CDR2 FQGTGA. Trimming took 5 bases from V and 4 from J; bases not matched to a gene: 5. CDR3: CASSPLAGAPDTQYF. Written as DNA, the CDR3 is TGTGCCAGCAGCCCACTAGCGGGAGCCCCAGATACGCAGTATTTT.

The chain has TRBV6-1 and TRBJ2-7; weak D call: TRBD1 (6 bases). This CDR3 contains 12 residues. Germline V CDR1 and CDR2: MNHNS, SASEGT. With 8 bases removed from V and 0 bases from J, the gap between germline ends came to 8 bases. The CDR3 DNA is TGTGCCAGCGGACAGCTCTCCTACGAGCAGTACTTC. Translating it yields CASGQLSYEQYF.

The chain employs TRBV7-2 and TRBJ2-3; D is ambiguous. The CDR3 is 16 amino acids. In germline, CDR1 is SGHTA, CDR2 FQGNSA. The V and J ends lost 1 base and 3 bases respectively, with 14 bases between them. This CDR3 reads CASSLGVDFLTDTQYF. CDR3 nucleotides: TGTGCCAGCAGCTTAGGGGTAGACTTTTTGACAGATACGCAGTATTTT.

This clone was seen just once. The J gene is TRBJ2-1, the V gene TRBV10-3, with TRBD2 matching over 11 bases. The CDR3 contains 14 residues. Trimming at V came to 4 bases and at J to 9 bases, leaving 5 bases not matched to a gene. CDR1 is ENHRY and CDR2 is SYGVKD in the germline V gene. CDR3 loop: CAISGTGLAAEQFF. As DNA, the CDR3 is TGTGCCATCAGTGGGACGGGACTAGCGGCTGAGCAGTTCTTC.

The rearrangement uses TRBV5-6 and TRBJ1-2; 8 bases line up with TRBD1. Germline V CDR1 and CDR2: SGHDT, YYEEEE. V lost 0 bases, J lost 4 bases, and 5 bases stayed unmatched. This CDR3 has 15 amino acids. CDR3 nucleotides: TGTGCCAGCAGCTTGGCCCAGGGGGCCCTCTATGGCTACACCTTC. This gives the protein CASSLAQGALYGYTF.

The chain combines TRBV27 with TRBJ2-2; 10 nucleotides agree with TRBD2. With V trimmed by 3 bases and J by 6 bases, 10 bases remained unmatched. Germline V lookup: CDR1 MNHEY, CDR2 SMNVEV (reference sequence). The CDR3 has 17 amino acids. CDR3 region: CASSFVASGSGAGELFF. As DNA, the CDR3 is TGTGCCAGCAGTTTCGTAGCTAGCGGGAGTGGGGCCGGGGAGCTGTTTTTT.

The table lists this clone with a count of one. The genes are TRBV10-3 and TRBJ2-7; 7 bases agree with TRBD2. Germline CDR1 is ENHRY and CDR2 is SYGVKD. The CDR3 has 14 residues. V lost 2 bases, J lost 0 bases, and 1 base stayed unmatched. This chain's CDR3 is CAISEGRGSYEQYF. Here the CDR3 DNA reads TGTGCCATCAGTGAGGGGAGGGGCTCCTACGAGCAGTACTTC.

J is TRBJ2-3 and V is TRBV6-6; no clear D. Trimming removed 4 bases at V and 6 bases at J, with 8 bases between. Germline V gene sequence: CDR1 MNHNY, CDR2 SVGAGI (reference sequence). The CDR3 contains 12 residues. The CDR3 bases are TGTGCCAGCAGTTTAAGGCGGGATACGCAGTATTTT. Its translation: CASSLRRDTQYF.

The chain couples TRBV5-1 to TRBJ2-1; 9 bases fit TRBD2. The ends lost 0 bases at V and 8 bases at J; junction bases unmatched: 6. Germline V gene sequence: CDR1 SGHRS, CDR2 YFSETQ. The CDR3 covers 15 residues. The CDR3 DNA follows: TGCGCCAGCAGCTTGGCCGGGACTAGCTGGGATGAGCAGTTCTTC. Translation gives CASSLAGTSWDEQFF.

This rearrangement joins TRBV9 to TRBJ2-7; possible D gene TRBD2, 5 bases. The CDR3 consists of 16 residues. Trimming removed 2 bases at V and 0 bases at J, with 15 bases between. Germline CDR1 SGDLS, CDR2 YYNGEE. In DNA form, the CDR3 reads TGTGCCAGCAGCGTTGGGTCGTCGGGGTACTCCTACGAGCAGTACTTC. It translates to CASSVGSSGYSYEQYF.

This clone has just one count. V is TRBV5-4 and J is TRBJ2-2, with a possible D match to TRBD1 (5 bases). The CDR3 is 15 residues long. The germline V gene has CDR1 SGHNT and CDR2 YYREEE (reference sequence). V was cut by 0 bases and J by 1 base, with 7 bases left in between. The CDR3 DNA reads as TGTGCCAGCAGCTTGGGGGGCGGGAACACCGGGGAGCTGTTTTTT. Protein: CASSLGGGNTGELFF.

This rearrangement joins TRBV7-3 to TRBJ2-2; 8 bases are shared with TRBD2. Trimming cost V 8 bases and J 6 bases; bases outside gene matches: 14. There are 16 residues in the CDR3. Germline V gene sequence: CDR1 SGHTA, CDR2 FQGTGA. The CDR3 sequence: CASAEGAGVVAGELFF. CDR3 DNA sequence: TGTGCCAGCGCAGAAGGAGCGGGAGTGGTCGCCGGGGAGCTGTTTTTT. Drawing the rest from reference TRBV7-3 and TRBJ2-2, the complete variable domain is GAGVSQTPSNKVTEKGKYVELRCDPISGHTALYWYRQSLGQGPEFLIYFQGTGAADDSGLPNDRFFAVRPEGSVSTLKIQRTERGDSAVYLCASAEGAGVVAGELFFGEGSRLTVL.

The genes are TRBV10-3 and TRBJ2-3; 10 bases agree with TRBD2. The germline gives CDR1 ENHRY, CDR2 SYGVKD. After removal of 6 bases from V and 3 bases from J, the junction contained 0 bases not matched to a gene. The CDR3 is made up of 13 amino acids. The CDR3 protein is CAIRTSGTDTQYF. The CDR3 nucleotides are TGTGCCATCAGGACTAGCGGGACAGATACGCAGTATTTT.

The chain joins TRBV23-1 to TRBJ1-5, with TRBD1 matching over 7 bases. TRBV23-1 is placed among ORFs of uncertain function. The CDR3 consists of 14 residues. The J segment lost 6 bases and the V segment lost 6 bases, leaving 8 bases of the junction unmatched. The chain's CDR3 is CASRPSRGSQPQHF. In DNA, the CDR3 is TGCGCCAGCAGACCTTCCAGGGGGTCTCAGCCCCAGCATTTT.

The chain has TRBV9 and TRBJ2-3, with TRBD2 as a possible D gene (6 bases). There are 15 residues in the CDR3. V was pared by 3 bases and J by 4 bases, with 15 bases between. The germline V gene has CDR1 SGDLS and CDR2 YYNGEE. For the CDR3, the DNA is TGTGCCAGCAGCGGCGGGACCGTCTCGGCAGATACGCAGTATTTT. Its translation: CASSGGTVSADTQYF.

This clone was seen a single time. The chain couples TRBV6-1 to TRBJ2-1; perhaps TRBD2 as D (5 bases). Trimming removed 1 base from V and 10 bases from J, with 20 bases in between. The CDR3 consists of 16 residues. CDR1 is MNHNS, CDR2 SASEGT, per germline. The CDR3 DNA reads as TGTGCCAGCAGTGAAGTGGGGAGCGGCCCGGGTCGCGAGCAGTTCTTC. Protein: CASSEVGSGPGREQFF.

The chain employs TRBV28 and TRBJ2-1; D is perhaps TRBD2 (6 bases). The V gene's germline CDR1 is MDHEN and CDR2 SYDVKM. Trimming took off 5 bases at V and 7 bases at J, with 21 bases between the two ends. The CDR3 loop spans 16 amino acids. CDR3 DNA: TGTGCCAGCAGTCCCAATCTTAAACCCGGAGGGAATGAGCAGTTCTTC. This sequence encodes CASSPNLKPGGNEQFF.

The chain links TRBV19 to TRBJ2-7; D perhaps matches TRBD2 (5 bases). The CDR3 loop spans 13 amino acids. Germline-derived CDR1 and CDR2 are LNHDA and SQIVND (reference sequence). The V gene lost 5 bases and the J gene lost 9 bases, with 17 bases spanning the gap. The CDR3 nucleotides read TGTGCCAGTAGTCCGAGGGAGAGAGCAGTGCAGTACTTC. Residues: CASSPRERAVQYF.

CDR3 in amino acids: CASSGQGSQETQYF. The CDR3 DNA is TGCGCCAGCAGCGGGCAGGGGAGCCAAGAGACCCAGTACTTC. The chain links TRBV5-1 to TRBJ2-5, with a possible D match to TRBD1 (6 bases). V dropped 4 bases and J dropped 1 base, with 11 bases sitting between them. CDR3 size: 14 residues. Per the germline V gene, CDR1 is SGHRS and CDR2 is YFSETQ.

The V and J genes are TRBV9 and TRBJ2-2, with TRBD1 identical over 7 bases. The germline V gene encodes CDR1 SGDLS and CDR2 YYNGEE. The V segment lost 3 bases and the J segment 6 bases; nucleotides outside the gene matches: 11. The CDR3 is 16 residues long. CDR3 bases: TGTGCCAGCAGCGCCGGGACAGTCCGTTCTCCCGGGGAGCTGTTTTTT. It yields the protein CASSAGTVRSPGELFF.

V gene TRBV27 combines with J gene TRBJ1-1; 7 bases line up with TRBD1. The CDR3 has 16 amino acids. Trimming at V came to 2 bases and at J to 4 bases, leaving 10 bases not matched to a gene. Germline CDR1 MNHEY, CDR2 SMNVEV (reference sequence). This CDR3 is CASSLNGGQPITEAFF. The CDR3 DNA reads as TGTGCCAGCAGTTTAAACGGGGGACAGCCGATCACTGAAGCTTTCTTT.

J is TRBJ2-7 and V is TRBV6-7, with D perhaps matching TRBD2 (6 bases). TRBV6-7 is recorded as an ORF, its role being uncertain. The CDR3 sequence is 16 residues long. The V end lost 2 bases, the J end lost 5 bases, and 19 bases lay between the germline ends. The CDR3 nucleotides read TGTGCCAGCAGTTACCGCCAGGGAGGAGGTCTCCACGAGCAGTACTTC. Its protein product is CASSYRQGGGLHEQYF.

This chain uses TRBV4-2 with TRBJ2-7; TRBD2 matches at 10 bases. The germline gives CDR1 LGHNA, CDR2 YNFKEQ. The CDR3 totals 15 residues. With V trimmed by 1 base and J by 2 bases, 2 bases remained unmatched. The CDR3 loop reads CASSQGLAGAYEQYF. The DNA for the CDR3 is TGTGCCAGCAGCCAAGGGCTAGCGGGAGCCTACGAGCAGTACTTC.

This chain links TRBV19 with TRBJ2-7; 11 bases align to TRBD2. The junction had 4 bases not matched to a gene; V was cut back by 2 bases and J by 4 bases. This CDR3 spans 15 amino acids. Germline CDR1 LNHDA, CDR2 SQIVND (reference sequence). The CDR3: CASSITSGRGYEQYF. CDR3 DNA sequence: TGTGCCAGTAGTATAACTAGCGGGAGAGGTTACGAGCAGTACTTC.

The count of this clone is one. The rearrangement joins TRBV5-1 to TRBJ2-7; 9 bases agree with TRBD1. CDR3 length: 18 residues. The junction had 15 bases not matched to a gene; V was cut back by 1 base and J by 4 bases. In germline, CDR1 is SGHRS, CDR2 YFSETQ. The CDR3 DNA follows: TGCGCCAGCAGCTTGCCCTCGCCGGGACAGGGATTTTTATACGAGCAGTACTTC. Encoded protein: CASSLPSPGQGFLYEQYF.

The rearrangement uses TRBV7-9 and TRBJ2-3; D is perhaps TRBD2 (7 bases). CDR3 size: 11 residues. Germline CDR1 reads SEHNR; CDR2 reads FQNEAQ (reference sequence). CDR3 amino acids: CGGGGTDTQYF. The DNA for the CDR3 is TGTGGCGGGGGCGGCACAGATACGCAGTATTTT.